The 26 T cell receptor beta chains in this list originate from one sample, sequenced in a study of long-term antiretroviral therapy in people with HIV (dated by TCRdb to 2022 to 2024). The immunoSEQ hsTCRB v3.0 assay was used at survey level resolution to sequence the TRB variable region. TCRdb took this table from immuneACCESS and kept in-frame rearrangements with V and J called. Such tables lack part of the clones; where checked against another copy, unresolved V genes explain under half of the gap, and the rest is unexplained. The sample includes 25,000 to 35,000 clones, with approximately 91% observed a single time. More than 6.5% of the sample lies in the top ten. The sequencing used unsorted PBMCs, collected about 5 years before starting antiretroviral therapy. These receptors came from a man in his fifties or sixties with HIV.

The V gene is TRBV5-1, the J gene TRBJ2-5; TRBD1 agrees at 7 bases. The germline CDR1 and CDR2 sequences are SGHRS and YFSETQ. J was trimmed by 4 bases and V by 4 bases; bases with no gene match: 4. The CDR3 has 13 amino acids. CDR3 residues: CASSGGTVETQYF. The DNA of the CDR3 is TGCGCCAGCAGCGGTGGGACAGTAGAGACCCAGTACTTC. The full variable domain, its missing parts supplied by reference TRBV5-1 and TRBJ2-5, is KAGVTQTPRYLIKTRGQQVTLSCSPISGHRSVSWYQQTPGQGLQFLFEYFSETQRNKGNFPGRFSGRQFSNSRSEMNVSTLELGDSALYLCASSGGTVETQYFGPGTRLLVL.

The gene calls are TRBV7-3 and TRBJ2-1; a possible D gene is TRBD2 (5 bases). Between the trimmed V and J ends, which lost 5 bases and 4 bases, there was a span of 15 bases. This CDR3 has 15 amino acids. From germline, CDR1 is SGHTA and CDR2 FQGTGA. Written as DNA, the CDR3 is TGTGCCAGCAGCCCCGCGAGGGAAAGTTACAATGAGCAGTTCTTC. This gives the protein CASSPARESYNEQFF.

The V call is TRBV30, the J call TRBJ2-5; no reliable D call. V lost 1 base and J 5 bases, leaving 14 bases between the germline ends. There are 14 residues in the CDR3. CDR1 GTSNPN and CDR2 SVGIG come from the germline V gene (reference sequence). The CDR3 loop reads CAWSASVQWETQYF. The CDR3 DNA reads TGTGCCTGGAGTGCGTCGGTGCAGTGGGAGACCCAGTACTTC.

The CDR3 coding sequence is TGTGCCAGCAGTTCCGCCGGGACAGGGGAGGACGAGCAGTACTTC. Encoded protein: CASSSAGTGEDEQYF. The chain uses TRBV28 and TRBJ2-7; 10 nucleotides align to TRBD1. From germline, CDR1 is MDHEN and CDR2 SYDVKM. The length of the CDR3 is 15 residues. J was trimmed by 5 bases and V by 4 bases; bases with no gene match: 8.

The chain couples TRBV7-3 to TRBJ1-1, with a weak D call TRBD1 (5 bases). The CDR3 runs 15 residues. Germline CDR1 is SGHTA and CDR2 is FQGTGA. Trimming took off 5 bases at V and 10 bases at J, with 23 bases between the two ends. CDR3 DNA: TGTGCCAGCAGCCCATCAAACCGGGGGAGAGCTGCAGCTTTCTTT. Its translation: CASSPSNRGRAAAFF.

This sequence joins TRBV5-5 and TRBJ2-5; D is unresolved. V was pared by 2 bases and J by 1 base, with 9 bases between. Germline V gives CDR1 SGHKS, CDR2 YYEKEE (reference sequence). This CDR3 is built from 14 residues. The CDR3, as DNA: TGTGCCAGCAGCTTTCCCGGTTTCCAAGAGACCCAGTACTTC. This codes for CASSFPGFQETQYF.

The V call is TRBV11-2, the J call TRBJ1-2; no firm D call. V was clipped by 3 bases and J by 0 bases, with 8 bases between them. The CDR3 has 14 residues. The V gene's germline CDR1 is SGHAT and CDR2 FQNNGV. The CDR3 loop reads CASSFNHANYGYTF. The CDR3 DNA reads TGTGCCAGCAGCTTCAACCATGCTAACTATGGCTACACCTTC.

By share, this clone counts as large. The genes are TRBV7-3 and TRBJ2-6; no definite D call. V dropped 3 bases and J dropped 1 base, with 10 bases sitting between them. The CDR3 is made up of 16 amino acids. Germline loops: CDR1 SGHTA, CDR2 FQGTGA. The CDR3 nucleotides are TGTGCCAGCAGCTTTTTGGGTGCATCTGGGGCCAACGTCCTGACTTTC. Its protein product is CASSFLGASGANVLTF.

This chain joins TRBV6-1 and TRBJ2-7; D gene uncertain. CDR3 size: 10 residues. From germline, CDR1 is MNHNS and CDR2 SASEGT. V was clipped by 5 bases and J by 2 bases, with 1 base between them. The CDR3 nucleotides read TGTGCCAGCAGTACCTACGAGCAGTACTTC. This sequence encodes CASSTYEQYF.

The chain has TRBV4-1 and TRBJ1-2; D is ambiguous. The V gene's germline CDR1 is MGHRA and CDR2 YSYEKL. The CDR3 totals 14 residues. With 0 bases removed from V and 3 bases from J, the gap between germline ends came to 8 bases. This CDR3 is CASSQDGNYYGYTF. CDR3 in DNA: TGCGCCAGCAGCCAAGATGGGAATTACTATGGCTACACCTTC.

The chain recombines TRBV27 with TRBJ1-2; a weak D match, TRBD1 (5 bases). CDR3 size: 19 residues. Germline CDR1 and CDR2: MNHEY and SMNVEV (reference sequence). V lost 1 base and J 2 bases, leaving 23 bases between the germline ends. The CDR3 nucleotides are TGTGCCAGCAGTTTATTGAACGGAGGGCAGGGTAGGGGAAACTATGGCTACACCTTC. Translating it yields CASSLLNGGQGRGNYGYTF.

The J gene is TRBJ2-7, the V gene TRBV6-5, with D uncertain. CDR1 MNHEY and CDR2 SVGAGI come from the germline V gene. With 7 bases removed from V and 1 base from J, the gap between germline ends came to 17 bases. The CDR3 covers 15 residues. CDR3 in amino acids: CASNTLQGRSYEQYF. The CDR3 DNA sequence: TGTGCCAGCAATACCTTACAAGGGCGTTCCTACGAGCAGTACTTC.

The chain links TRBV18 to TRBJ1-2, with D possibly matching TRBD1 (5 bases). Germline V gene sequence: CDR1 KGHSH, CDR2 LQKENI. The CDR3 has 13 amino acids. V gave up 6 bases and J gave up 1 base, with 9 bases separating them. The CDR3 region is CASSTDNNYGYTF. CDR3 bases: TGTGCCAGCTCCACGGACAATAACTATGGCTACACCTTC.

This sequence joins TRBV5-6 and TRBJ1-1; D not resolved. There are 15 residues in the CDR3. The ends were cut back, 2 bases at V and 1 base at J, with 12 bases in the middle. Germline CDR1 and CDR2: SGHDT and YYEEEE. CDR3 nucleotide sequence: TGTGCCAGCAGCTTAGTACAGATCCCGAACACTGAAGCTTTCTTT. Translated: CASSLVQIPNTEAFF.

The chain has TRBV6-5 and TRBJ2-3; TRBD1 might be the D (5 bases). Trimming cost V 0 bases and J 4 bases, with 8 bases left between them. There are 14 residues in the CDR3. Per germline, CDR1 MNHEY and CDR2 SVGAGI. The CDR3 nucleotides are TGTGCCAGCAGTTACTCGCCCAGGGCAGATACGCAGTATTTT. It yields the protein CASSYSPRADTQYF.

This chain uses TRBV30 with TRBJ2-7; D not certain. V was cut by 0 bases and J by 7 bases, with 7 bases left in between. CDR3 length: 11 residues. Germline assignment: CDR1 GTSNPN and CDR2 SVGIG (reference sequence). CDR3 in DNA: TGTGCCTGGAGTGTACTTAGTGAGCAGTACTTC. Its translation: CAWSVLSEQYF. The variable domain in full, completed from reference TRBV30 and TRBJ2-7, reads SQTIHQWPATLVQPVGSPLSLECTVEGTSNPNLYWYRQAAGRGLQLLFYSVGIGQISSEVPQNLSASRPQDRQFILSSKKLLLSDSGFYLCAWSVLSEQYFGPGTRLTVT.

The chain is built from TRBV20-1 and TRBJ1-2; 7 bases agree with TRBD1. The ends lost 4 bases at V and 8 bases at J; junction bases unmatched: 4. The CDR3 has 11 residues. Germline values: CDR1 DFQATT, CDR2 SNEGSKA (reference sequence). The CDR3 DNA reads TGCAGTGCTAAAGGGGGCGGAGGCTACACCTTC. Protein sequence: CSAKGGGGYTF.

This sequence joins TRBV5-5 and TRBJ2-1, with D tentatively TRBD2 (5 bases). Germline CDR1 reads SGHKS; CDR2 reads YYEKEE (reference sequence). The CDR3 covers 13 residues. Between the trimmed V and J ends, which lost 6 bases and 9 bases, there was a span of 16 bases. CDR3 in amino acids: CASTPRGWGEQFF. The CDR3 region has the DNA TGTGCCAGCACCCCCCGGGGATGGGGTGAGCAGTTCTTC.

This clone was detected a few times. The chain has TRBV2 and TRBJ2-4; 9 bases line up with TRBD2. Germline CDR1 and CDR2: SNHLY and FYNNEI. Trimming removed 4 bases from V and 7 bases from J; junction bases left unmatched: 5. There are 14 residues in the CDR3. CDR3 nucleotide sequence: TGTGCCAGCAGTGGACTAGCGGTGCTGAACATTCAGTACTTC. It translates to CASSGLAVLNIQYF.

The chain links TRBV9 to TRBJ2-5, with D hard to call. Between the trimmed V and J ends, which lost 0 bases and 5 bases, there was a span of 11 bases. The CDR3 is 14 residues long. Germline V gene lookup returns CDR1 SGDLS and CDR2 YYNGEE. The CDR3, as DNA: TGTGCCAGCAGCGTAGAGGTGTCGGTCGAGACCCAGTACTTC. It yields the protein CASSVEVSVETQYF.

The chain combines TRBV6-5 with TRBJ1-5; TRBD1 matches at 7 bases. J gave up 4 bases and V 6 bases, and 3 bases lay outside the gene matches. The germline V gene encodes CDR1 MNHEY and CDR2 SVGAGI. This CDR3 is built from 13 residues. The CDR3 is CASRRDSNQPQHF. Here the CDR3 DNA reads TGTGCCAGCAGGAGGGACAGTAATCAGCCCCAGCATTTT.

The chain couples TRBV9 to TRBJ2-3; 9 bases agree with TRBD1. CDR1 SGDLS and CDR2 YYNGEE come from the germline V gene. The V gene end was trimmed by 6 bases and the J gene end by 4 bases; junction bases not matched to a gene: 6. CDR3 length equals 14 residues. In DNA, the CDR3 is TGTGCCAGCAACCCCGGACAGGGGTCAGATACGCAGTATTTT. Amino acids: CASNPGQGSDTQYF.

Comment on this clone: Other DNA sequences in the sample encode the same CDR3. The rearrangement uses TRBV5-1 and TRBJ2-7, with TRBD1 identical over 10 bases. V was pared by 4 bases and J by 2 bases, with 3 bases of the junction left unmatched. CDR1 is SGHRS and CDR2 is YFSETQ in the germline V gene. The CDR3 loop spans 14 amino acids. The CDR3, as DNA: TGCGCCAGCAGCCAAGGACAGGGGGCCTACGAGCAGTACTTC. Translation gives CASSQGQGAYEQYF.

V gene TRBV28 combines with J gene TRBJ1-3; possibly TRBD1 for D (5 bases). Germline CDR1 and CDR2: MDHEN and SYDVKM. There are 17 residues in the CDR3. The V end lost 6 bases, the J end lost 0 bases, and 18 bases lay between the germline ends. The CDR3 DNA sequence: TGTGCCAGCAGCTCCGCAGGGCCCGACGGCTCTGGAAACACCATATATTTT. Its translation: CASSSAGPDGSGNTIYF.

The CDR3 here is CASSKRQNLYEQYF. The CDR3 DNA reads TGTGCCAGCAGCAAAAGACAGAACCTCTACGAGCAGTACTTC. The rearrangement joins TRBV11-1 to TRBJ2-7, with D possibly matching TRBD1 (5 bases). The V gene lost 5 bases and the J gene lost 3 bases, with 14 bases spanning the gap. Germline values: CDR1 SGHAT, CDR2 FQDESV (reference sequence). The CDR3 sequence is 14 residues long.

This sequence joins TRBV30 and TRBJ2-7, with 8 positions matching TRBD1. The CDR3 is 15 amino acids. CDR1 and CDR2 from the germline V gene are GTSNPN and SVGIG (reference sequence). J lost 2 bases, V lost 3 bases, and 9 bases had no gene match. The CDR3 loop reads CAWSDWGQETYEQYF. CDR3 sequence (DNA): TGTGCCTGGAGCGATTGGGGACAGGAGACCTACGAGCAGTACTTC.